These 25 T cell receptor beta chains were sequenced from one sample in a study of vaccination and CD4 T cells after COVID-19. MiXCR was run by TCRdb on the PCR reads, yielding one entry per CDR3 protein. The sample lists tens of thousands of distinct CDR3 sequences; more than 45% were seen once. Sequenced here: CD4+ T cells from blood, sampled before SARS-CoV-2 vaccination. The receptors originated from a human donor who had recovered from COVID-19.

V and J are TRBV27 and TRBJ2-3, with D perhaps TRBD1 (6 bases). V shed 8 bases and J shed 1 base, with 19 bases lying between them. This CDR3 has 16 residues. The germline gives CDR1 MNHEY, CDR2 SMNVEV (reference sequence). The CDR3: CASGRIGGIGTDTQYF. The CDR3 nucleotides read TGTGCCAGCGGACGTATAGGGGGTATCGGCACAGATACGCAGTATTTT.

CDR3 region: CASSELYTGELFF. The CDR3 DNA reads TGCGCCAGCAGTGAACTATACACCGGGGAGCTGTTTTTT. The chain has TRBV10-1 and TRBJ2-2; D is undetermined. Trimming stripped 3 bases from V and 3 bases from J, with 5 bases between. Germline lookup yields CDR1 WNHNN and CDR2 SYGVQD (reference sequence). This CDR3 spans 13 amino acids.

The chain couples TRBV20-1 to TRBJ2-2; 12 bases are shared with TRBD2. Looked up from germline, CDR1 is DFQATT and CDR2 is SNEGSKA (reference sequence). This CDR3 comprises 15 residues. The junction had 5 bases not matched to a gene; V was cut back by 0 bases and J by 9 bases. The CDR3 region is CSARDLAGGPRELFF. Written as DNA, the CDR3 is TGCAGTGCTAGAGACCTAGCGGGAGGGCCCCGGGAGCTGTTTTTT.

This rearrangement joins TRBV20-1 to TRBJ2-7; D may be TRBD1 (5 bases). Germline assignment: CDR1 DFQATT and CDR2 SNEGSKA (reference sequence). The CDR3 has 13 residues. V gave up 3 bases and J gave up 7 bases, with 16 bases separating them. The CDR3 coding sequence is TGCAGTGCTAGGGTGGACACGATGGGGGAGCAGTACTTC. Translated: CSARVDTMGEQYF.

The rearrangement uses TRBV7-9 and TRBJ2-5; the match to TRBD2 covers 11 bases. V gave up 5 bases and J gave up 4 bases; unmatched junction bases: 6. CDR1 SEHNR and CDR2 FQNEAQ come from the germline V gene (reference sequence). This CDR3 region has 15 residues. The CDR3 DNA follows: TGTGCCAGCAGCATCCCTAGCGGGAGGAGAGAGACCCAGTACTTC. Its translation is CASSIPSGRRETQYF.

This rearrangement joins TRBV19 to TRBJ1-1; D is unclear. The V end lost 4 bases, the J end lost 3 bases, and 12 bases lay between the germline ends. Per the germline V gene, CDR1 is LNHDA and CDR2 is SQIVND (reference sequence). The CDR3 has 14 amino acids. The CDR3 protein is CASSNAGRDTEAFF. DNA for the CDR3: TGTGCCAGTAGTAACGCCGGGAGGGACACTGAAGCTTTCTTT.

V is TRBV28 and J is TRBJ2-7; possibly TRBD1 for D (6 bases). The CDR3 has 14 residues. Per the germline V gene, CDR1 is MDHEN and CDR2 is SYDVKM. V shed 2 bases and J shed 2 bases, with 10 bases lying between them. This CDR3 reads CASSLTGSTYEQYF. CDR3 in DNA: TGTGCCAGCAGTTTAACAGGGAGCACCTACGAGCAGTACTTC.

The CDR3 protein is CSAPKGTPPYNEQFF. In DNA form, the CDR3 reads TGCAGTGCTCCAAAAGGGACTCCCCCCTACAATGAGCAGTTCTTC. The chain joins TRBV20-1 to TRBJ2-1; the D gene is possibly TRBD2 (6 bases). Per germline, CDR1 DFQATT and CDR2 SNEGSKA (reference sequence). CDR3 length: 15 amino acids. V lost 5 bases to trimming and J lost 2 bases, with 16 bases between them.

J is TRBJ2-1 and V is TRBV27, with TRBD2 matching over 8 bases. This CDR3 has 15 amino acids. Trimming took 3 bases from V and 2 from J; bases not matched to a gene: 3. Germline V gene data show CDR1 as MNHEY and CDR2 as SMNVEV (reference sequence). CDR3 sequence (DNA): TGTGCCAGCAGTTTGACTAGCGACCCCTACAATGAGCAGTTCTTC. Its protein is CASSLTSDPYNEQFF.

The rearrangement links TRBV20-1 to TRBJ2-7; 9 positions agree with TRBD2. Unmatched junction bases numbered 8, after V lost 0 bases and J lost 5 bases. Per germline, CDR1 DFQATT and CDR2 SNEGSKA (reference sequence). The CDR3 has 15 residues. CDR3 amino acids: CSARDHGGGRDEQYF. The DNA of the CDR3 is TGCAGTGCTAGAGATCATGGGGGCGGGAGGGACGAGCAGTACTTC.

This clonotype was observed a few times. The V and J genes are TRBV20-1 and TRBJ1-2; tentative D call: TRBD1 (5 bases). Trimming pared 1 base from V and 2 bases from J, leaving 14 bases between. The CDR3 is 15 residues long. Germline loops: CDR1 DFQATT, CDR2 SNEGSKA (reference sequence). The CDR3 here is CSARGSERQNYGYTF. The CDR3 DNA reads as TGCAGTGCTAGAGGGTCGGAGCGACAGAACTATGGCTACACCTTC.

This clonotype appeared a few times. The J gene is TRBJ1-2, the V gene TRBV7-6, with 9 bases fitting TRBD1. The CDR3 totals 14 residues. Germline V gene data show CDR1 as SGHVS and CDR2 as FNYEAQ. With V trimmed by 5 bases and J by 7 bases, 8 bases remained unmatched. CDR3 nucleotides: TGTGCCAGCAGCCCCGGACAGGGGTTCGGTGGCTACACCTTC. The encoded protein is CASSPGQGFGGYTF.

The chain employs TRBV19 and TRBJ1-6, with a possible D match to TRBD1 (5 bases). CDR3 length: 16 residues. The germline V gene has CDR1 LNHDA and CDR2 SQIVND (reference sequence). V lost 9 bases and J 4 bases, leaving 19 bases between the germline ends. The CDR3 here is CASKSRTSTYNSPLHF. In DNA form, the CDR3 reads TGTGCCAGCAAAAGTAGGACATCGACTTATAATTCACCCCTCCACTTT.

This chain links TRBV27 with TRBJ1-2; possibly TRBD1 for D (5 bases). The CDR3 runs to 17 residues. The V gene's germline CDR1 is MNHEY and CDR2 SMNVEV (reference sequence). The V end was cut by 5 bases, the J end by 2 bases, with 21 bases between. CDR3 in amino acids: CASSTSGGLLLNYGYTF. As DNA, the CDR3 is TGTGCCAGCAGTACTAGTGGGGGACTTTTGTTAAACTATGGCTACACCTTC.

The DNA of the CDR3 is TGTGCCAGCAGGATCTACAATGAGCAGTTCTTC. This gives the protein CASRIYNEQFF. The V gene is TRBV6-2 or TRBV6-3, the J gene TRBJ2-1; D call uncertain. Deletions cut 6 bases from V and 3 bases from J, with 3 bases between. The CDR3 runs 11 residues. Germline V CDR1 and CDR2: MNHEY, SVGEGT.

CDR3 nucleotides: TGTGCCAGCAGCTGGCCCGTAGAGACCCAGTACTTC. It encodes CASSWPVETQYF. The gene calls are TRBV7-8 and TRBJ2-5, with D unclear. The V gene's germline CDR1 is SGHVS and CDR2 FQNEAQ. Trimming shortened V by 4 bases and J by 4 bases, and 7 bases separated the two germline ends. The CDR3 length is 12 residues.

The sample holds a few counts of this clonotype. V is TRBV5-1 and J is TRBJ1-6, with TRBD1 identical over 7 bases. Losses at the gene ends were 0 bases for V and 7 bases for J; bases not matched to a gene: 4. There are 15 residues in the CDR3. Germline V gene data show CDR1 as SGHRS and CDR2 as YFSETQ. CDR3 coding DNA: TGCGCCAGCAGCTTGGCAGGGGGAGGGAATTCACCCCTCCACTTT. It codes for CASSLAGGGNSPLHF.

The J gene is TRBJ2-7, the V gene TRBV5-1; D is perhaps TRBD2 (6 bases). Germline V gene sequence: CDR1 SGHRS, CDR2 YFSETQ. The CDR3 has 15 residues. The ends were cut back, 4 bases at V and 2 bases at J, with 16 bases in the middle. CDR3: CASSDSGGFPYEQYF. The CDR3 DNA reads TGCGCCAGCAGCGATTCCGGGGGATTTCCCTACGAGCAGTACTTC.

V usage is TRBV5-1 and J usage is TRBJ2-7; 13 nucleotides line up with TRBD2. The CDR3 runs 13 residues. Germline CDR1 is SGHRS and CDR2 is YFSETQ. V dropped 4 bases and J dropped 7; count of bases not matched to a gene: 2. The DNA of the CDR3 is TGCGCCAGCAGCCTACTAGCGGGAGGGGAGCAGTACTTC. Encoded protein: CASSLLAGGEQYF. Drawing the rest from reference TRBV5-1 and TRBJ2-7, the complete variable domain is KAGVTQTPRYLIKTRGQQVTLSCSPISGHRSVSWYQQTPGQGLQFLFEYFSETQRNKGNFPGRFSGRQFSNSRSEMNVSTLELGDSALYLCASSLLAGGEQYFGPGTRLTVT.

V usage is TRBV28 and J usage is TRBJ2-7; TRBD2 might be the D (5 bases). Germline-derived CDR1 and CDR2 are MDHEN and SYDVKM. V dropped 0 bases and J dropped 5 bases, with 8 bases sitting between them. The CDR3 spans 13 residues. CDR3 in DNA: TGTGCCAGCAGTTTATGGCGGAGGAACGAGCAGTACTTC. Protein sequence: CASSLWRRNEQYF.

In its sample, this clonotype was seen a few times. This chain connects TRBV20-1 to TRBJ2-3, with 10 bases lining up with TRBD2. This CDR3 is built from 15 residues. Unmatched junction bases numbered 7, after V lost 3 bases and J lost 4 bases. Per the germline V gene, CDR1 is DFQATT and CDR2 is SNEGSKA (reference sequence). The CDR3 sequence is CSARDQAGGADTQYF. CDR3 in DNA: TGCAGTGCTAGGGATCAAGCGGGGGGGGCAGATACGCAGTATTTT.

The rearrangement links TRBV28 to TRBJ1-2; TRBD1 is a possible D gene (6 bases). In germline, CDR1 is MDHEN, CDR2 SYDVKM. The CDR3 consists of 15 residues. Trimming left V 5 bases short and J 2 bases short, with 15 bases between. In DNA, the CDR3 is TGTGCCAGCAGTCCTCCGGACAGCCTCAACTATGGCTACACCTTC. Translating gives CASSPPDSLNYGYTF.

Only a few counts were recorded for this clonotype. The rearrangement uses TRBV20-1 and TRBJ1-2; D unresolved. The V end was cut by 3 bases, the J end by 8 bases, with 16 bases between. CDR3 length: 13 amino acids. Germline V gives CDR1 DFQATT, CDR2 SNEGSKA (reference sequence). The CDR3 protein is CSARSGEGLGYTF. The CDR3 DNA follows: TGCAGTGCTAGGAGCGGAGAAGGGTTAGGCTACACCTTC.

The chain combines TRBV7-8 with TRBJ2-5; D may correspond to TRBD1 or TRBD2 (5 bases each). V was clipped by 4 bases and J by 7 bases, with 16 bases between them. The CDR3 runs to 14 residues. The germline V gene encodes CDR1 SGHVS and CDR2 FQNEAQ. The DNA of the CDR3 is TGTGCCAGCAGCTCAACGCCGAGGGGTGGGACCCAGTACTTC. Translation: CASSSTPRGGTQYF.

The chain combines TRBV7-2 with TRBJ2-5, with D perhaps TRBD2 (6 bases). Germline loops: CDR1 SGHTA, CDR2 FQGNSA. Trimming removed 5 bases at V and 0 bases at J, with 13 bases between. CDR3 length: 15 residues. CDR3: CASSGGVRDQETQYF. In DNA form, the CDR3 reads TGTGCCAGCAGCGGAGGGGTCAGGGACCAAGAGACCCAGTACTTC.